The entry that follows covers one T cell receptor beta chain sequence. Its antigen is currently not known. The sample holds no much larger clone one base away, and base qualities are not on file. This specimen comes from a study of blood T cell repertoires in COVID-19 (dated by TCRdb to 2020 to 2022). At the level of the whole study: Collaborator samples came from the United States, Italy and Spain and covered acute and convalescent phases of COVID-19. Where HLA class I and class II types were available, the types were taken from metadata supplied by the sample provider, not from assay-based typing. Samples came from the ongoing ImmuneRACE study (first 160 participants) plus 1,254 subjects from 6 global collaborators. Subjects who had been exposed to COVID-19, were actively infected with it, or had recovered from it provided the deeply sampled blood TCRbeta repertoires that made up the dataset. The repertoires were released in a freely available public database intended as a resource for research on the immune response to SARS-CoV-2. The material from the prospective study consisted of cDNA or gDNA derived from T cells, B-cell-depleted T cells, or PBMCs. Nearly every sample came with metadata listing a de-identified subject ID, COVID-19 status, age in years and sex.

TCRbeta CDR3 regions were amplified from genomic DNA using the immunoSEQ Assay, a bias-controlled multiplex PCR. Processing in the source paper ran as follows. Within the assay, amplification of reference gene primers was used to estimate how many nucleated cells each sample contained. To quantify the absolute abundance of each unique TCRbeta CDR3 rearrangement, sequence reads were collapsed and filtered. Productive Simpson clonality was computed per sample as the square root of Simpson's diversity index over productive rearrangements. As stored in TCRdb, this immuneACCESS dataset retains in-frame rearrangements with V and J assigned. A fraction of the clones does not appear; measured against another copy, unresolved V genes explain less than half of the discrepancy, and the remainder lacks a known reason. That table supplies the V and J calls and clone size; D and trimming were determined from the DNA. The sample table contains approximately 110,000 clones; only one count was recorded for roughly four fifths of them. The leading ten clones occupy just over 15% of the sample.

From cysteine to phenylalanine, the CDR3 is 15 amino acids long. The read is trimmed to its CDR3 DNA, 45 bases read in frame from base 1. The germline V gene (reference sequence) supplies CDR1 MNHEY and CDR2 SMNVEV. Here V drops 4 bases and J drops 10 bases, and the junction holds 12 bases not matched to any gene. On the study overall, not on this receptor specifically: How much clinical and demographic metadata was included differed by source and by participant, and the metadata was provided uncurated.

Each collaborating institution followed its own protocols to collect whole blood in K2EDTA tubes. For TCRbeta analysis, collaborators shipped samples in one of three forms: frozen whole blood, isolated PBMCs, or DNA extracted from either of those sample types. The sequenced sample consisted of peripheral blood. Recombination linked TRBV27 to TRBJ2-1; 8 central bases correspond to TRBD2. The sequence came from a woman older than 75 with acute or convalescent COVID-19. The CDR3 protein sequence reads: CASSSGGGLVREQFF. The DNA sequence is TGTGCCAGCAGTTCCGGGGGGGGTCTGGTAAGGGAGCAGTTCTTC.